The clone carrying this T cell receptor beta chain was recorded many times. Its matching antigen is unknown. CDR3 size: 15 residues. The V gene lost 3 bases and the J gene lost 7 bases, with 13 bases spanning the gap. Germline V gene lookup returns CDR1 SEHNR and CDR2 FQNEAQ (reference sequence). The memory fraction was CD4+CD45RO+CD25- cells. Semi-nested PCR with Nested Universal Primer A followed constant-region reverse priming of full-length variable regions. Each CDR3 protein gets one entry after TCRdb re-called the 5' RACE reads with MiXCR. The table has 25,000 to 40,000 distinct CDR3 sequences, around 22% seen once. Study-wide points: Tumor Tregs overlapped most with tumor, then blood, naive CD4+ cells. Tumor memory CD4+ T cell TCR gene usage was found to cluster with blood and lymph node memory CD4+ cells and with lymph node naive CD4+ cells.

This clonotype was sampled from a female donor with breast cancer. The sample comprised memory CD4+ T cells sorted from blood. Specified subset: memory CD4+ T cells, CD4+CD45RO+CD25-. This sequence joins TRBV7-9 and TRBJ1-6; D is undetermined. CDR3 residues: CASSFYGVGNSPLHF. The DNA of the CDR3 is TGTGCCAGCAGCTTCTACGGGGTCGGGAATTCACCCCTCCACTTT.